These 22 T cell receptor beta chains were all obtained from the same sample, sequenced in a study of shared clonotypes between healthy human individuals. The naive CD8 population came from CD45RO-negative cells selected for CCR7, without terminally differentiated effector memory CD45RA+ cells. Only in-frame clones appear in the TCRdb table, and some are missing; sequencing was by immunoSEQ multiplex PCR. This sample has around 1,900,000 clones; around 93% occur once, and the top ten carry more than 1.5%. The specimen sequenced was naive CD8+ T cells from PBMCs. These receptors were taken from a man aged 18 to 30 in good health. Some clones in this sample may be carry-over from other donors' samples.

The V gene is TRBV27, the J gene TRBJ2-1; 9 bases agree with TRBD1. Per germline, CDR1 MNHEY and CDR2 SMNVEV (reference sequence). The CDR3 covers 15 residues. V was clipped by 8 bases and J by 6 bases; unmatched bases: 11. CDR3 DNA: TGTGCCAGCTCGAGAACCGGGACAGGGCGCAATGAGCAGTTCTTC. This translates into CASSRTGTGRNEQFF.

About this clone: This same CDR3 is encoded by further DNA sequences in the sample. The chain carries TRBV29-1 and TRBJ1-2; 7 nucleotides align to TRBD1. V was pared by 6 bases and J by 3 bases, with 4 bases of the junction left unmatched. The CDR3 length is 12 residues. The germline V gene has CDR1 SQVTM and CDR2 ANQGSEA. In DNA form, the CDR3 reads TGCAGCGTAGACAGGGAAGACTATGGCTACACCTTC. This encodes CSVDREDYGYTF.

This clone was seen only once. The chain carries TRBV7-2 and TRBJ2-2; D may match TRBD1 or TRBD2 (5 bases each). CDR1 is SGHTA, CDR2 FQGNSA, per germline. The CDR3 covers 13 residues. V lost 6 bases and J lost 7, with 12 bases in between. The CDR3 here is CASSQRGIGELFF. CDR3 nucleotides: TGTGCCAGCAGTCAGAGGGGTATCGGGGAGCTGTTTTTT.

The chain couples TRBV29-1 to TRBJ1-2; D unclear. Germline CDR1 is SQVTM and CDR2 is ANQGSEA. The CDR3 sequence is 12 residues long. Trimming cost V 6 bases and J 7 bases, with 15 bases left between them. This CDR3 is CSVDEGSGGYTF. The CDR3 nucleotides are TGCAGCGTAGATGAGGGTTCTGGTGGCTACACCTTC.

CDR3 sequence reads: CASSLAGQGRKLFF. CDR3 coding DNA: TGTGCCAGCAGCCTCGCGGGACAGGGAAGAAAACTGTTTTTT. The rearrangement links TRBV28 to TRBJ1-4; TRBD1 matches 9 bases. Trimming cost V 6 bases and J 10 bases; bases outside gene matches: 9. CDR1 is MDHEN, CDR2 SYDVKM, per germline. This CDR3 spans 14 amino acids.

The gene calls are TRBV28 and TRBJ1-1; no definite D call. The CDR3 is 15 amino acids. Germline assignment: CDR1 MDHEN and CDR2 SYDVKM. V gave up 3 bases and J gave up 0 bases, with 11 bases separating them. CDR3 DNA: TGTGCCAGCAGTTTGGTTCTGATCATGAACACTGAAGCTTTCTTT. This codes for CASSLVLIMNTEAFF. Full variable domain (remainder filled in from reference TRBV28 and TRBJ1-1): DVKVTQSSRYLVKRTGEKVFLECVQDMDHENMFWYRQDPGLGLRLIYFSYDVKMKEKGDIPEGYSVSREKKERFSLILESASTNQTSMYLCASSLVLIMNTEAFFGQGTRLTVV.

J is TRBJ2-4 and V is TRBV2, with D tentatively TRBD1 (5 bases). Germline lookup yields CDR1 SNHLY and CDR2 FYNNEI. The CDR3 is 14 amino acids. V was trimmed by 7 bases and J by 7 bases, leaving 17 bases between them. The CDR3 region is CASMGPRHVNIQYF. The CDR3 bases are TGTGCCAGCATGGGGCCGCGGCACGTGAACATTCAGTACTTC.

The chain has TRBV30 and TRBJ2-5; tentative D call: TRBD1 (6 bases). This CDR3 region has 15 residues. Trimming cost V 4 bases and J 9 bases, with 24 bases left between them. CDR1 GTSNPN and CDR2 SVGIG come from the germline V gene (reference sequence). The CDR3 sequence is CAWTMLTGRAVAQYF. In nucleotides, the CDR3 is TGTGCCTGGACGATGCTCACAGGGCGAGCGGTGGCCCAGTACTTC.

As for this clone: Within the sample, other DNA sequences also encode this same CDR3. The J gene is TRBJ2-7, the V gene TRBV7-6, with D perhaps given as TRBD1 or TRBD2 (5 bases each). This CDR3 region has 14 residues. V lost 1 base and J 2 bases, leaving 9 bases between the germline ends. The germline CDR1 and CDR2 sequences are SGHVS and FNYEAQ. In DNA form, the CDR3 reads TGTGCCAGCAGCTTAGGGGACGGCGCCTACGAGCAGTACTTC. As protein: CASSLGDGAYEQYF.

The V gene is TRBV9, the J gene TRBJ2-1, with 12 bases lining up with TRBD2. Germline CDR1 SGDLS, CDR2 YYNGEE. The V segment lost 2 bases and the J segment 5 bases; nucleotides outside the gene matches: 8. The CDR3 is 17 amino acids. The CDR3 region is CASSVAGTSGLHNEQFF. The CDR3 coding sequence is TGTGCCAGCAGCGTCGCCGGGACTAGCGGGTTGCACAATGAGCAGTTCTTC.

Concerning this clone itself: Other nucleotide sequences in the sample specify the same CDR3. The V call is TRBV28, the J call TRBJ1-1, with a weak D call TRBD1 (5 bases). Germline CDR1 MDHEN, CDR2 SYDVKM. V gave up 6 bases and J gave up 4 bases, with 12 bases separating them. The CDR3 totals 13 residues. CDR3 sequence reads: CASSPTGFTEAFF. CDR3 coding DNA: TGTGCCAGCAGCCCCACAGGATTCACTGAAGCTTTCTTT. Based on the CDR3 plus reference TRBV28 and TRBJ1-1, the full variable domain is DVKVTQSSRYLVKRTGEKVFLECVQDMDHENMFWYRQDPGLGLRLIYFSYDVKMKEKGDIPEGYSVSREKKERFSLILESASTNQTSMYLCASSPTGFTEAFFGQGTRLTVV.

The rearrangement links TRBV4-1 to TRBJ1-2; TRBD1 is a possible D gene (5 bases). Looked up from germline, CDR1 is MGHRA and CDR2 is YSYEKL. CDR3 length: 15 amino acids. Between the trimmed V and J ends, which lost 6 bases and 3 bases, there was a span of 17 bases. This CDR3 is CASRDNRSPDYGYTF. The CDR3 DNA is TGCGCCAGCAGAGACAACAGGTCGCCGGACTATGGCTACACCTTC.

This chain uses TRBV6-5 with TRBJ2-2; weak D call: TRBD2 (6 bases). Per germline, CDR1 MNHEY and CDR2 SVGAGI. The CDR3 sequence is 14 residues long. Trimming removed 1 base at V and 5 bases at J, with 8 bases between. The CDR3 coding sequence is TGTGCCAGCAGTTACTTCGGGGGAACCGGGGAGCTGTTTTTT. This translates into CASSYFGGTGELFF.

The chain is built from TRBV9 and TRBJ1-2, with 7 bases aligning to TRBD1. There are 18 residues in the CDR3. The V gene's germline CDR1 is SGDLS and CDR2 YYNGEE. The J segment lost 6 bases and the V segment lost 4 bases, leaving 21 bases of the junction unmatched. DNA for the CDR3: TGTGCCAGCAGCTTATCATCCCGACAGGGTAAGGGAAAAAATGGCTACACCTTC. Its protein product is CASSLSSRQGKGKNGYTF.

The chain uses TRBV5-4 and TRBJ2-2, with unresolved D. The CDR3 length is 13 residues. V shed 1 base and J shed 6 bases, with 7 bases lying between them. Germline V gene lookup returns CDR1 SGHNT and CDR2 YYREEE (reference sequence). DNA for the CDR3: TGTGCCAGCAGCTTGATCACACCCGGGGAGCTGTTTTTT. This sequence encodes CASSLITPGELFF. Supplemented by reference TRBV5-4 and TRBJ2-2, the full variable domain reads ETGVTQSPTHLIKTRGQQVTLRCSSQSGHNTVSWYQQALGQGPQFIFQYYREEENGRGNFPPRFSGLQFPNYSSELNVNALELDDSALYLCASSLITPGELFFGEGSRLTVL.

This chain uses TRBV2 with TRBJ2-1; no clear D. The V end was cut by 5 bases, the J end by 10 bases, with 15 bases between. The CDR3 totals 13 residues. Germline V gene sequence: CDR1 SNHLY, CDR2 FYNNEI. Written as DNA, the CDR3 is TGTGCCAGCAGTTATCTACGGGCCCCAGAGCAGTTCTTC. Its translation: CASSYLRAPEQFF. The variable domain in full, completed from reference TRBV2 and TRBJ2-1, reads EPEVTQTPSHQVTQMGQEVILRCVPISNHLYFYWYRQILGQKVEFLVSFYNNEISEKSEIFDDQFSVERPDGSNFTLKIRSTKLEDSAMYFCASSYLRAPEQFFGPGTRLTVL.

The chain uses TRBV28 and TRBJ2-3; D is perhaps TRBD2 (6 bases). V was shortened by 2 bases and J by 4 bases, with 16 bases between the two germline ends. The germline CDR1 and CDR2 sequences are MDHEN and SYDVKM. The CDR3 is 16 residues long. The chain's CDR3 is CASSLSLLSGADTQYF. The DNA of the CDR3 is TGTGCCAGCAGTTTAAGTCTGTTGTCGGGGGCAGATACGCAGTATTTT.

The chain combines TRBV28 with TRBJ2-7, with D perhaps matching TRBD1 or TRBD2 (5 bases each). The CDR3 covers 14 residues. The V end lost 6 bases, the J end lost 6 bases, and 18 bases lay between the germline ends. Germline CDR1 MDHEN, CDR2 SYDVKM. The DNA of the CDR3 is TGTGCCAGCAGAAAGGGGACCGAGGTCTCCGAGCAGTACTTC. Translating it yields CASRKGTEVSEQYF.

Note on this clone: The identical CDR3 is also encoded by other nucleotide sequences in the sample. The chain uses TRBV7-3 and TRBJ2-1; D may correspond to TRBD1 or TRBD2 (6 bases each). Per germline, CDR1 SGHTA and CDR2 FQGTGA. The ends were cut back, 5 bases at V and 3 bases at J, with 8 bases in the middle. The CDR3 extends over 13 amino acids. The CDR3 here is CASSEGGYNEQFF. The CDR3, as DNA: TGTGCCAGCAGCGAGGGGGGCTACAATGAGCAGTTCTTC.

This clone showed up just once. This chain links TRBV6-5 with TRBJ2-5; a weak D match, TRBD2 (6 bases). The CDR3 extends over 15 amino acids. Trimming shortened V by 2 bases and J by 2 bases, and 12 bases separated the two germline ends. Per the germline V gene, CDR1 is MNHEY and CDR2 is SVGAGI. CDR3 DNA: TGTGCCAGCAGTTACGGGGGAGGAGGGCAAGAGACCCAGTACTTC. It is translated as CASSYGGGGQETQYF.

CDR3: CASSEAGVWHEQYF. The CDR3 coding sequence is TGCGCCAGCAGTGAGGCGGGAGTTTGGCACGAGCAGTACTTC. The chain links TRBV10-2 to TRBJ2-7; 7 bases match TRBD2. The CDR3 is 14 amino acids. Germline loops: CDR1 WSHSY, CDR2 SAAADI. Germline trimming cut 2 bases from V and 5 bases from J; bases unmatched to any gene: 6.

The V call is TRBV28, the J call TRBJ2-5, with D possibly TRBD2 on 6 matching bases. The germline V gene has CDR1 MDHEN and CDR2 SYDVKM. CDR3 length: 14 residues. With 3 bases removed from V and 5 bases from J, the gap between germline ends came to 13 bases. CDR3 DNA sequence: TGTGCCAGCAGTTTGTACGGGGGACTTGAGACCCAGTACTTC. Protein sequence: CASSLYGGLETQYF.